A selection of T cell receptor beta chains follows, all from one sample in a study of T-cell memory formation after mild COVID-19. TCRdb used MiXCR to reprocess the 5' RACE reads, holding one entry per CDR3 protein. Of about 350,000 distinct CDR3 sequences listed, about 13% are singletons. The sample comprised PBMCs or a T cell subset sorted from them (not recorded which). The receptors were sampled from a young man who had mild COVID-19 (a few samples of this study predate the infection). Cell type and time point are not known. Both conserved end residues are part of each CDR3. A D gene is named only where the DNA matches it firmly. Clone size is stated in some rows and not others, as once, few, many or a class when expanded.

>.|TRBJ2-3|medium-sized|TRBV7-9
CASSLVMEAGTDTQYF
TGTGCCAGCAGCTTAGTTATGGAGGCTGGCACAGATACGCAGTATTTT
>.|TRBJ2-1|.|TRBV10-3
CATGVYNEQFF
TGTGCCACGGGGGTCTACAATGAGCAGTTCTTC
>TRBD1|TRBJ1-3|few|TRBV7-2
CASSPTGPPGNTIYF
TGTGCCAGCAGCCCGACAGGGCCCCCTGGAAACACCATATATTTT
>.|TRBJ2-3|many|TRBV7-3
CASSFIAGSTDTQYF
TGTGCCAGCAGCTTTATTGCAGGGTCCACAGATACGCAGTATTTT
>.|TRBJ2-7|many|TRBV11-2
CASSLDVSSYEQYF
TGTGCCAGCAGCTTAGACGTCAGCTCCTACGAGCAGTACTTC
>.|TRBJ2-2|few|TRBV7-3
CASSLRATANTGELFF
TGTGCCAGCAGCTTACGGGCTACCGCGAACACCGGGGAGCTGTTTTTT
>.|TRBJ2-1|few|TRBV28
CATRKPYEQFF
TGTGCCACCCGAAAGCCGTATGAGCAGTTCTTC
>.|TRBJ1-1|.|TRBV27
CASSLRGSDTEAFF
TGTGCCAGCAGTTTAAGGGGGTCGGACACTGAAGCTTTCTTT
>.|TRBJ1-2|many|TRBV12-3/TRBV12-4
CASRTLGRSGYTF
TGTGCCAGCAGGACTCTTGGACGGAGTGGCTACACCTTC
>.|TRBJ2-1|.|TRBV19
CASKDSYNEQFF
TGTGCCAGTAAGGATTCCTACAATGAGCAGTTCTTC
>.|TRBJ2-2|once|TRBV6-2/TRBV6-3
CASSRGNTGELFF
TGTGCCAGCAGTAGGGGGAACACCGGGGAGCTGTTTTTT
>.|TRBJ2-2|many|TRBV6-5
CASSYSIEGVGTGELFF
TGTGCCAGCAGTTACTCGATTGAGGGAGTCGGCACCGGGGAGCTGTTTTTT
>.|TRBJ1-2|few|TRBV27
CASKKPEVGGYTF
TGTGCCAGCAAAAAGCCGGAGGTCGGGGGCTACACCTTC
>.|TRBJ2-5|.|TRBV2
CASSEAFQGAQETQYF
TGTGCCAGCAGTGAAGCGTTTCAAGGGGCCCAAGAGACCCAGTACTTC
>TRBD1|TRBJ2-7|few|TRBV11-2
CASTSGGDRLANEQYF
TGTGCCAGCACGTCGGGTGGGGACAGGTTGGCCAACGAGCAGTACTTC
>.|TRBJ1-5|many|TRBV4-1
CASSQRRGQPQHF
TGCGCCAGCAGCCAACGGAGGGGCCAGCCCCAGCATTTT
>TRBD2|TRBJ2-7|many|TRBV4-2
CASSQVPLAGGSYEQYF
TGTGCCAGCAGCCAAGTGCCCCTAGCGGGGGGGTCCTACGAGCAGTACTTC
>.|TRBJ2-7|few|TRBV12-3/TRBV12-4
CASSPDSLRTYEQYF
TGTGCCAGCAGCCCAGACTCCTTGAGAACCTACGAGCAGTACTTC
>TRBD2|TRBJ2-2|.|TRBV11-2
CASSFRLAGGSNTGELFF
TGTGCCAGCAGCTTCAGGCTAGCGGGGGGGTCGAACACCGGGGAGCTGTTTTTT
>.|TRBJ1-4|few|TRBV27
CASKLWGNSEKLFF
TGTGCCAGCAAACTATGGGGGAATAGTGAAAAACTGTTTTTT
>.|TRBJ2-6|.|TRBV7-2
CASSFNPGYQANVLTF
TGTGCCAGCAGCTTTAACCCAGGGTATCAGGCCAACGTCCTGACTTTC
>.|TRBJ2-5|.|TRBV12-3/TRBV12-4
CASRGSGSQETQYF
TGTGCCAGCAGGGGGTCAGGCAGTCAAGAGACCCAGTACTTC
>.|TRBJ2-1|.|TRBV29-1
CSVIASFYNEQFF
TGCAGCGTTATCGCTAGTTTCTACAATGAGCAGTTCTTC
>TRBD2|TRBJ2-5|.|TRBV4-3
CASSQDTGGGETQYF
TGCGCCAGCAGCCAAGACACCGGGGGGGGAGAGACCCAGTACTTC
>TRBD1|TRBJ2-2|few|TRBV3-1
CASSQRLTAGTGGRTGELFF
TGTGCCAGCAGCCAGCGATTGACTGCCGGGACAGGGGGTCGGACCGGGGAGCTGTTTTTT